The sequence of this T cell receptor (beta chain) was determined in a study of OX40 agonist ivuxolimab in advanced cancers. Study-level information: Three patients, one with hepatocellular carcinoma and two with cutaneous melanoma, responded partially. Study-wide results and limits: Part of the nonresponder group also had normalized T-cell clonal expansion that was low. Partial responders dosed at 0.1-3.0 mg/kg displayed clonal expansion ranking among the lowest. Compared with CD4+, CD8+ T cells on average had more expanded clones.

TCRdb's table, derived via immunoSEQ multiplex PCR, lists solely in-frame clones and lacks some. The table includes 55,000 to 80,000 clones, roughly 86% detected once. Trimming took 5 bases from V and 3 from J; bases not matched to a gene: 10. Per the germline V gene, CDR1 is LNHDA and CDR2 is SQIVND (reference sequence). This CDR3 has 16 amino acids. Of note for this clone: Its antigen is not known.

The sample here was CD4+ or CD8+ T cells sorted from blood, taken in a trial of the OX40 agonist ivuxolimab. This sequence joins TRBV19 and TRBJ2-1; 7 nucleotides agree with TRBD2. The TCR sequence derives from an adult with an advanced solid tumor such as melanoma, head and neck, liver or kidney cancer. As DNA, the CDR3 is TGTGCCAGTAGTCCCCGAAGCGGGGCGTACTACAATGAGCAGTTCTTC. It translates to CASSPRSGAYYNEQFF.